Listed here is a single T cell receptor beta chain. This specimen belongs to a study of blood T cell repertoires in COVID-19. At the level of the study: COVID-19 samples from acute and convalescent phases originated in the United States, Italy and Spain. In each case, the material was cDNA or gDNA derived from T cells, B-cell-depleted T cells, or PBMCs.

Source study methods: The assay estimated nucleated cells by amplifying reference gene primers. This table comes from immunoSEQ multiplex PCR, and its TCRdb copy is limited to in-frame clones, with some not included. V, J and clone size were drawn from that table, and D and trimming were deduced from the DNA. Seen here are around 86,000 clones, around 87% observed once, and the top ten hold under 8%. The CDR3 is made up of 16 amino acids. The germline CDR1 and CDR2 sequences are KGHDR and SFDVKD. Losses at the gene ends were 3 bases for V and 7 bases for J; bases not matched to a gene: 9. V and J are TRBV24-1 and TRBJ2-2, with 8 positions matching TRBD1. Material for sequencing was peripheral blood. This sequence was found in a human donor with acute or convalescent COVID-19. The donor label of this sample is uncertain. The CDR3, as DNA: TGTGCCACCAGTGATACAAACAGGGGGAGGAGCGGGGAGCTGTTTTTT. This translates into CATSDTNRGRSGELFF.